These 13 T cell receptor beta chains share one sample of origin, sequenced in a study of CD8+CD57+ T cells in acquired aplastic anemia (dated by TCRdb to the late 2010s). Flow cytometry had shown CD8+CD57+ cell expansion in the patients selected for sequencing. Sequencing relied on an Illumina HiSeq 2000. Profiling of TCR beta VDJ combinations and CDR3 sequences used genomic DNA as the template. The public reads were run again by TCRdb, first through fastp at Q25 and then through MiXCR, and only productive beta chains were kept. Each CDR3 protein gets just one entry, which takes the most common genes and DNA from the rows behind it. This sample has 250,000 to 350,000 distinct CDR3 sequences in its table, and around three fifths of those were observed once. The top ten clonotypes cover 1% to 1.5% of the sample. The sample comprised sorted CD4+, CD8+, or CD8+CD57+ T cells (not recorded which) from PBMCs. Receptors were obtained from a human donor with aplastic anemia.

The rearrangement joins TRBV7-9 to TRBJ2-5; 8 bases line up with TRBD1. CDR3 length: 14 residues. Germline CDR1 and CDR2: SEHNR and FQNEAQ (reference sequence). J gave up 5 bases and V 6 bases, and 8 bases lay outside the gene matches. The CDR3 DNA reads as TGTGCCAGCAGTTATGACAGGGGAGAGGAGACCCAGTACTTC. It is translated as CASSYDRGEETQYF.

The rearrangement uses TRBV25-1 and TRBJ2-3; TRBD2 matches 13 bases. With 2 bases clipped from V and 8 bases from J, the junction kept 7 bases outside the gene matches. The CDR3 has 16 residues. The germline V gene has CDR1 MGHDK and CDR2 SYGVNS. CDR3 residues: CASSERLAGGLGTQYF. The CDR3 DNA follows: TGTGCCAGCAGTGAAAGACTAGCGGGGGGTCTCGGTACGCAGTATTTT.

V and J are TRBV7-3 and TRBJ2-2; 11 bases match TRBD2. The germline CDR1 and CDR2 sequences are SGHTA and FQGTGA. The ends lost 0 bases at V and 2 bases at J; junction bases unmatched: 5. This CDR3 contains 18 residues. CDR3 loop: CASSLTTSGGINTGELFF. The CDR3 DNA sequence: TGTGCCAGCAGCTTAACCACTAGCGGGGGCATTAACACCGGGGAGCTGTTTTTT.

As to this clonotype: One junction end does not reproduce the germline sequence, and a read error may be involved. The rearrangement uses TRBV29-1 and TRBJ2-1, with D possibly being TRBD2 (6 bases). The length of the CDR3 is 11 residues. CDR1 and CDR2 (germline): SQVTM, ANQGSEA. The CDR3 DNA is TGCAGCGTTGAGGACTACAATGGGCAGTTCTTC. As protein: CSVEDYNGQFF.

The CDR3 is CSARDIQTTEAFF. The CDR3 DNA reads as TGCAGTGCTAGAGATATACAGACCACTGAAGCTTTCTTT. The chain uses TRBV20-1 and TRBJ1-1; D not certain. CDR1 is DFQATT, CDR2 SNEGSKA, per germline (reference sequence). V lost 0 bases and J 4 bases, leaving 9 bases between the germline ends. The CDR3 has 13 residues.

Only a few counts were recorded for this clonotype. This may be a read error: a much more frequent sequence differs by one nucleotide. The V and J genes are TRBV20-1 and TRBJ2-1; 13 bases fit TRBD2. CDR3 length: 16 residues. Per germline, CDR1 DFQATT and CDR2 SNEGSKA (reference sequence). The CDR3 sequence is CSARRLAGGIYNEQLF. As DNA, the CDR3 is TGCAGTGCTAGAAGACTAGCGGGGGGAATCTACAATGAGCAGCTCTTC.

The chain joins TRBV7-6 to TRBJ2-2; 7 bases align to TRBD2. The ends lost 5 bases at V and 9 bases at J; junction bases unmatched: 15. The germline CDR1 and CDR2 sequences are SGHVS and FNYEAQ. CDR3 length: 16 residues. CDR3 protein: CASSPPFVTSNWELFF. DNA for the CDR3: TGTGCCAGCAGCCCACCTTTTGTGACTAGCAACTGGGAGCTGTTTTTT. The full variable domain, with the rest looked up from reference TRBV7-6 and TRBJ2-2, is GAGVSQSPRYKVTKRGQDVALRCDPISGHVSLYWYRQALGQGPEFLTYFNYEAQQDKSGLPNDRFSAERPEGSISTLTIQRTEQRDSAMYRCASSPPFVTSNWELFFGEGSRLTVL.

DNA of the CDR3: TGTGCCAGCAGCTTTCGGGGACTAGCGGACACAGATACGCAGTATTTT. Amino acid sequence: CASSFRGLADTDTQYF. The chain carries TRBV7-3 and TRBJ2-3, with TRBD2 matching over 11 bases. Germline CDR1 is SGHTA and CDR2 is FQGTGA. With V trimmed by 3 bases and J by 2 bases, 4 bases remained unmatched. CDR3 length: 16 amino acids.

This clonotype was seen only a few times. This chain links TRBV29-1 with TRBJ1-1; weak D call: TRBD1 (6 bases). CDR3 length: 14 amino acids. V lost 0 bases and J lost 0, with 8 bases in between. CDR1 SQVTM and CDR2 ANQGSEA come from the germline V gene. This CDR3 is CSVEEGQMNTEAFF. Written as DNA, the CDR3 is TGCAGCGTTGAAGAAGGACAGATGAACACTGAAGCTTTCTTT.

This clonotype was seen a handful of times. The chain has TRBV7-3 and TRBJ1-1; weak D call: TRBD1 (5 bases). V was trimmed by 5 bases and J by 5 bases, leaving 18 bases between them. Germline V gene data show CDR1 as SGHTA and CDR2 as FQGTGA. There are 15 residues in the CDR3. The CDR3 DNA sequence: TGTGCCAGCAGCCTGGCCCCGGGGGGAGGTACTGAAGCTTTCTTT. This sequence encodes CASSLAPGGGTEAFF.

On this clonotype: The CDR3 end shows no conserved phenylalanine or tryptophan, and so a read error is likely. The chain carries TRBV7-3 and TRBJ2-7; 10 bases align to TRBD2. With V trimmed by 3 bases and J by 3 bases, 5 bases remained unmatched. The CDR3 extends over 15 amino acids. Germline V gene lookup returns CDR1 SGHTA and CDR2 FQGTGA. CDR3: CASSLLLAGDYEQYI. In nucleotides, the CDR3 is TGTGCCAGCAGCTTGTTGCTAGCGGGGGACTACGAGCAGTACATC.

The chain uses TRBV19 and TRBJ1-2, with D unclear. Germline CDR1 and CDR2: LNHDA and SQIVND (reference sequence). The CDR3 has 14 residues. V lost 1 base, J lost 0 bases, and 6 bases lay in between. The CDR3 region has the DNA TGTGCCAGTAGTATAGGGGGAGCTAACTATGGCTACACCTTC. Translation gives CASSIGGANYGYTF.

A few counts support this clonotype. The J gene is TRBJ2-7, the V gene TRBV7-9; 7 bases are a match to TRBD1. The J segment lost 4 bases and the V segment lost 5 bases, leaving 11 bases of the junction unmatched. The V gene's germline CDR1 is SEHNR and CDR2 FQNEAQ (reference sequence). This CDR3 has 15 amino acids. The CDR3: CASSPWTGTLYEQYF. Written as DNA, the CDR3 is TGTGCCAGCAGCCCCTGGACAGGAACCCTTTACGAGCAGTACTTC.